The rows below give T cell receptor beta chains drawn from one sample of a study of technical replicates of blood from a handful of donors. Repertoires were generated with immunoSEQ multiplex PCR, while TCRdb's copy carries only in-frame clones and drops some. The table shows approximately 75,000 clones, with approximately 97% occurring only once. Specimen: T cells isolated from PBMCs. The receptors originated from a human donor in good health. Both conserved end residues are trimmed from each CDR3. Each record gives: J gene, V gene, CDR3 protein.

TRBJ2-7 | TRBV5-1 | ASSFEAASYEQY
TRBJ1-2 | TRBV5-5 | ASSLVALDGYT
TRBJ2-1 | TRBV5-8 | ASSPGTSLYNEQF
TRBJ2-3 | TRBV5-4 | ASNRGGKVSSTDTQY
TRBJ2-5 | TRBV21-1 | ASSKDWSSQETQY
TRBJ1-4 | TRBV9 | ASGGGSEKLF
TRBJ2-7 | TRBV15 | ATSRENRHDYYEQY
TRBJ2-7 | TRBV11-2 | ASSQSGSIYEQY
TRBJ1-5 | TRBV6-5 | ASSYSLNQPQH
TRBJ2-1 | TRBV10-1 | ASRSLRKTSGSGKF
TRBJ2-5 | TRBV7-7 | ASSLGTGGGTQY
TRBJ2-3 | TRBV6-1 | ASSLGGGLGDTQY
TRBJ2-5 | TRBV7-7 | ASSPPGEGIQETQY
TRBJ2-5 | TRBV5-1 | ASSNTGLALETQY
TRBJ1-1 | TRBV27 | ASSFSLNSEAF
TRBJ2-7 | TRBV7-6 | ASSPFQYEQY
TRBJ1-4 | TRBV11-2 | ASSSFITSTNEKLF
TRBJ2-5 | TRBV6-1 | ASSRAGAQETQY
TRBJ1-5 | TRBV6-5 | ASSLGSSYPQPQH
TRBJ2-7 | TRBV4-3 | ASSQVNQGDGYEQY
TRBJ1-2 | TRBV9 | ASSVDLPGQGANYGYT
TRBJ2-4 | TRBV7-2 | ASSTGTGTIQY
TRBJ1-1 | TRBV7-9 | ASNSFAEAF
TRBJ2-3 | TRBV4-2 | ASSQSPSGSTDTQY
TRBJ2-1 | TRBV7-8 | ASSSLQGGEQF
TRBJ2-3 | TRBV28 | ASSLRGASTDTQY
TRBJ2-5 | TRBV5-1 | ASSTGAGQETQY
TRBJ2-7 | TRBV7-9 | ASSFSFYEQY
TRBJ2-3 | TRBV4-3 | ASSQGLGDRVSDTQY
TRBJ2-1 | TRBV6-5 | ASRSRSRNEQF
TRBJ2-7 | TRBV5-4 | ASSLTSASYEQY
TRBJ2-5 | TRBV27 | ASSSSGNQETQY
TRBJ2-7 | TRBV10-1 | ASTPGLPSYEQY
TRBJ2-5 | TRBV27 | ASTPSVDIQETQY
TRBJ1-2 | TRBV10-3 | AISEFDRGNGYT
TRBJ2-7 | TRBV9 | ASSAPGTTYEQY
TRBJ1-1 | TRBV27 | ASSSGTRTANTEAF
TRBJ1-1 | TRBV27 | ASKTRGASGVGSTEAF
TRBJ1-2 | TRBV4-1 | ASSQPGQGFGYT
TRBJ2-5 | TRBV7-6 | ASSLVPGVYQETQY
TRBJ1-1 | TRBV11-3 | ASSLKGRIDEAF
TRBJ2-1 | TRBV18 | ASSSRVSYNEQF
TRBJ1-2 | TRBV6-5 | ASTRTGYNNYGYT
TRBJ1-1 | TRBV5-6 | ASSRDTEAF
TRBJ2-2 | TRBV5-4 | ASSLDSKNTGELF